Below are 29 T cell receptor beta chains sequenced from a single sample in a study of regulatory T cells in long-lasting Graves disease. Time point meaning: newly diagnosed GD, antithyroid drugs for less than 3 months. RNA isolated from PBMCs was used to make the TCR library. Arm-PCR of CDR3 regions with iRepertoire HTBI primers generated TCR beta libraries. Each CDR3 protein is one row after TCRdb ran MiXCR on the multiplex PCR reads. The repertoire includes 400,000 to 500,000 distinct CDR3 sequences, 14% to 15% of them detected once, and approximately 7.6% sits in the top ten. This sample was also put to use in a study of T cells in Graves' hyperthyroidism and ophthalmopathy.

The specimen was peripheral blood mononuclear cells (PBMCs), collected at new diagnosis, from a patient treated with antithyroid drugs. All receptors come from a woman aged 40 to 50 with Graves disease.

A few counts support this clonotype. A read error may be the cause here, since a much bigger clone is one base away. CDR3 protein: CSARDLIGGEQDTQYF. CDR3 nucleotides: TGCAGTGCTAGAGATCTGATTGGCGGGGAACAAGATACCCAGTACTTC. This rearrangement joins TRBV20-1 to TRBJ2-5, with D perhaps matching TRBD2 (6 bases). CDR1 is DFQATT, CDR2 SNEGSKA, per germline (reference sequence). The length of the CDR3 is 16 residues.

In its sample, this clonotype was seen many times. The chain carries TRBV2 and TRBJ2-5, with D possibly called TRBD1 or TRBD2 (5 bases each). Trimming left V 0 bases short and J 8 bases short, with 22 bases between. CDR1 is SNHLY, CDR2 FYNNEI, per germline. The CDR3 spans 17 residues. The CDR3 reads CASSEANPRELGGTQYF. The CDR3 DNA reads as TGTGCCAGCAGTGAAGCGAACCCCAGGGAGTTGGGTGGTACCCAGTACTTC.

Worth noting for this clonotype: Just one base apart from a much larger clone, this may be a read error. It is likely a read error, because the conserved phenylalanine at the end of the CDR3 is missing. The J gene is TRBJ2-7, the V gene TRBV6-1, with TRBD2 matching over 7 bases. Germline trimming cut 2 bases from V and 4 bases from J; bases unmatched to any gene: 2. This CDR3 is built from 13 residues. The germline gives CDR1 MNHNS, CDR2 SASEGT. CDR3 in DNA: TGTGCCAGCAGTGAACAGGGAGGGTACGAGCAGTACTCC. Residues: CASSEQGGYEQYS.

This clonotype was detected ten times or more. The chain joins TRBV28 to TRBJ2-1; 9 bases align to TRBD2. This CDR3 has 18 residues. V dropped 4 bases and J dropped 5; count of bases not matched to a gene: 15. Per germline, CDR1 MDHEN and CDR2 SYDVKM. The CDR3 DNA sequence: TGTGCCAGCAGTTGGAGTCGCGGGAGGGCTTTTCCGAACAATGAGCAGTTCTTC. Protein product: CASSWSRGRAFPNNEQFF.

V gene TRBV20-1 combines with J gene TRBJ2-2; D is unclear. CDR1 and CDR2 (germline): DFQATT, SNEGSKA (reference sequence). The ends were cut back, 5 bases at V and 7 bases at J, with 2 bases in the middle. The CDR3 has 9 residues. CDR3 residues: CSAFGELFF. The CDR3 DNA reads as TGCAGTGCTTTCGGGGAGCTGTTTTTT.

This clonotype was detected many times. J is TRBJ2-7 and V is TRBV11-2, with D possibly matching TRBD2 (6 bases). With 4 bases removed from V and 2 bases from J, the gap between germline ends came to 15 bases. The CDR3 loop spans 15 amino acids. Germline assignment: CDR1 SGHAT and CDR2 FQNNGV. The CDR3 here is CASSSPRGNPYEQYF. The CDR3 coding sequence is TGTGCCAGCAGCTCCCCTCGCGGGAACCCCTACGAGCAGTACTTC. Combining the CDR3 with reference TRBV11-2 and TRBJ2-7 gives the whole variable domain EAGVAQSPRYKIIEKRQSVAFWCNPISGHATLYWYQQILGQGPKLLIQFQNNGVVDDSQLPKDRFSAERLKGVDSTLKIQPAKLEDSAVYLCASSSPRGNPYEQYFGPGTRLTVT.

This clonotype was detected ten times or more. This chain links TRBV28 with TRBJ1-1; 12 bases line up with TRBD1. V lost 2 bases and J lost 2; bases outside the gene matches: 9. This CDR3 region has 18 residues. The germline V gene has CDR1 MDHEN and CDR2 SYDVKM. CDR3 in amino acids: CASSLVAGQGASNTEAFF. In DNA form, the CDR3 reads TGTGCCAGCAGTTTAGTCGCGGGACAGGGGGCCTCAAACACTGAAGCTTTCTTT.

This clonotype was detected ten times or more. Its ends do not fully match the called genes, so a read error is possible. The chain has TRBV12-3 or TRBV12-4 and TRBJ2-1; 12 nucleotides agree with TRBD2. The CDR3 runs to 16 residues. The CDR3 spells CASSPNPPRTSGNLGF. Here the CDR3 DNA reads TGTGCCAGCAGTCCCAATCCCCCTCGGACTAGCGGGAATCTCGGGTTC.

The sample holds a few counts of this clonotype. The rearrangement uses TRBV9 and TRBJ2-2, with a tentative D call TRBD2 (6 bases). Trimming left V 0 bases short and J 5 bases short, with 11 bases between. The CDR3 has 15 amino acids. The germline CDR1 and CDR2 sequences are SGDLS and YYNGEE. The CDR3 loop is CASSVGAGRTGELFF. The CDR3 DNA is TGTGCCAGCAGCGTAGGGGCAGGGAGGACCGGGGAGCTGTTTTTT.

The table lists this clonotype with many counts. The rearrangement uses TRBV28 and TRBJ2-5; D uncertain. CDR1 and CDR2 from the germline V gene are MDHEN and SYDVKM. The CDR3 loop spans 14 amino acids. V was trimmed by 6 bases and J by 1 base, leaving 12 bases between them. Here the CDR3 DNA reads TGTGCCAGCAGCCAAGACGGACCCCAAGAGACCCAGTACTTC. Its protein is CASSQDGPQETQYF. Combining the CDR3 with reference TRBV28 and TRBJ2-5 gives the whole variable domain DVKVTQSSRYLVKRTGEKVFLECVQDMDHENMFWYRQDPGLGLRLIYFSYDVKMKEKGDIPEGYSVSREKKERFSLILESASTNQTSMYLCASSQDGPQETQYFGPGTRLLVL.

This clonotype appeared many times. The genes are TRBV15 and TRBJ1-2; tentative D call: TRBD1 (5 bases). Per the germline V gene, CDR1 is LNHNV and CDR2 is YYDKDF (reference sequence). V lost 5 bases and J lost 6, with 19 bases in between. This CDR3 has 15 residues. The CDR3: CATSDSGHVQNGYTF. Here the CDR3 DNA reads TGTGCCACCAGCGACTCCGGACACGTCCAGAATGGCTACACCTTC.

This clonotype was seen repeatedly, ten times or more. The chain joins TRBV27 to TRBJ2-7; D is unresolved. V lost 4 bases and J 3 bases, leaving 13 bases between the germline ends. This CDR3 is built from 14 residues. The germline CDR1 and CDR2 sequences are MNHEY and SMNVEV (reference sequence). CDR3 coding DNA: TGTGCCAGCAGTTCCGCCTATGGTAACTACGAGCAGTACTTC. Amino acids: CASSSAYGNYEQYF.

The rearrangement uses TRBV2 and TRBJ2-1; D might be TRBD2 (5 bases). Germline CDR1 is SNHLY and CDR2 is FYNNEI. With 6 bases removed from V and 9 bases from J, the gap between germline ends came to 18 bases. The length of the CDR3 is 14 residues. The CDR3 reads CASRGDSPAGEQFF. The CDR3 coding sequence is TGTGCCAGCAGGGGCGATTCACCGGCGGGTGAGCAGTTCTTC.

This clonotype was seen at least ten times. This sequence joins TRBV20-1 and TRBJ2-4, with D perhaps TRBD2 (6 bases). The CDR3 spans 15 residues. Germline loops: CDR1 DFQATT, CDR2 SNEGSKA (reference sequence). Trimming pared 6 bases from V and 3 bases from J, leaving 18 bases between. CDR3 DNA sequence: TGCAGTGCCCAATCCCCTAGCGAGATCAAAAACATTCAGTACTTC. As protein: CSAQSPSEIKNIQYF.

The chain has TRBV12-5 and TRBJ2-2, with D tentatively TRBD1 (6 bases). The V end lost 3 bases, the J end lost 5 bases, and 16 bases lay between the germline ends. This CDR3 contains 16 residues. The germline V gene has CDR1 LGHNT and CDR2 FRNRAP. CDR3 DNA sequence: TGTGCTAGTGGTTTCAGGGGAGAAATAGGGACCGGGGAGCTGTTTTTT. This gives the protein CASGFRGEIGTGELFF.

This chain uses TRBV7-9 with TRBJ2-2, with a tentative D call TRBD2 (6 bases). V lost 6 bases and J lost 5, with 13 bases in between. Germline values: CDR1 SEHNR, CDR2 FQNEAQ (reference sequence). The CDR3 is 14 amino acids. The CDR3 protein is CASSGGTVTGELFF. DNA for the CDR3: TGTGCCAGCAGTGGGGGGACGGTGACCGGGGAGCTGTTTTTT.

The chain uses TRBV10-3 and TRBJ2-5; the D call may be TRBD1 or TRBD2 (5 bases each). The V and J ends lost 2 bases and 0 bases respectively, with 13 bases between them. CDR3 length equals 16 residues. Germline CDR1 and CDR2: ENHRY and SYGVKD. CDR3 residues: CAISEGGRGYQETQYF. As DNA, the CDR3 is TGTGCCATCAGTGAGGGGGGAAGGGGATACCAAGAGACCCAGTACTTC.

This clonotype has just a few counts. V gene TRBV19 combines with J gene TRBJ1-5, with D possibly TRBD1 on 5 matching bases. V was clipped by 1 base and J by 1 base, with 8 bases between them. Germline V gene sequence: CDR1 LNHDA, CDR2 SQIVND (reference sequence). This CDR3 has 15 residues. The CDR3 coding sequence is TGTGCCAGTAGTATAGCACAGGACAGCAATCAGCCCCAGCATTTT. Translated, it gives CASSIAQDSNQPQHF.

The genes are TRBV5-1 and TRBJ2-7; 8 bases line up with TRBD1. The CDR3 extends over 15 amino acids. Germline V CDR1 and CDR2: SGHRS, YFSETQ. The junction had 8 bases not matched to a gene; V was cut back by 0 bases and J by 6 bases. The CDR3 coding sequence is TGCGCCAGCAGCTTGGCTTTGGACAGGGTGTTCGAGCAGTACTTC. Amino acids: CASSLALDRVFEQYF.

Notes on this clonotype: The conserved phenylalanine or tryptophan is not found at the CDR3 terminus, so this likely reflects a read error. V usage is TRBV5-1 and J usage is TRBJ1-2; TRBD1 matches at 11 bases. Germline V gene sequence: CDR1 SGHRS, CDR2 YFSETQ. Losses at the gene ends were 0 bases for V and 8 bases for J; bases not matched to a gene: 6. This CDR3 is built from 15 residues. This CDR3 is CASSLGGQGAGGYTL. CDR3 coding DNA: TGCGCCAGCAGCTTGGGCGGACAGGGGGCAGGAGGCTACACCCTC.

This clonotype was recorded at least ten times. The V call is TRBV7-6, the J call TRBJ2-7; no clear D. The CDR3 covers 13 residues. Between the trimmed V and J ends, which lost 5 bases and 3 bases, there was a span of 11 bases. Germline assignment: CDR1 SGHVS and CDR2 FNYEAQ. CDR3 sequence (DNA): TGTGCCAGCAGCCGTAGATATAACTACGAGCAGTACTTC. It is translated as CASSRRYNYEQYF. Looking up the rest from reference TRBV7-6 and TRBJ2-7 gives the full variable domain: GAGVSQSPRYKVTKRGQDVALRCDPISGHVSLYWYRQALGQGPEFLTYFNYEAQQDKSGLPNDRFSAERPEGSISTLTIQRTEQRDSAMYRCASSRRYNYEQYFGPGTRLTVT.

This clonotype has a handful of counts. The V call is TRBV19, the J call TRBJ2-4; D is ambiguous. Germline-derived CDR1 and CDR2 are LNHDA and SQIVND (reference sequence). The CDR3 has 16 residues. Trimming left V 0 bases short and J 3 bases short, with 12 bases between. CDR3 sequence reads: CASSIDGRWGKNIQYF. DNA for the CDR3: TGTGCCAGTAGTATAGATGGCAGGTGGGGCAAAAACATTCAGTACTTC. The whole variable domain, filled in from reference TRBV19 and TRBJ2-4, reads DGGITQSPKYLFRKEGQNVTLSCEQNLNHDAMYWYRQDPGQGLRLIYYSQIVNDFQKGDIAEGYSVSREKKESFPLTVTSAQKNPTAFYLCASSIDGRWGKNIQYFGAGTRLSVL.

The chain joins TRBV6-2 or TRBV6-3 to TRBJ2-7; D tentatively fits TRBD1 or TRBD2 (7 bases each). With 5 bases removed from V and 7 bases from J, the gap between germline ends came to 12 bases. In germline, CDR1 is MNHEY, CDR2 SVGEGT. The CDR3 spans 12 residues. The CDR3 DNA follows: TGTGCCAGCAGTGCCCAGGGGGGGGAGCAGTACTTC. Translated, it gives CASSAQGGEQYF.

Points on this clonotype: A far more abundant clone sits one base away, making this likely a read error. The V and J genes are TRBV6-5 and TRBJ1-1; D is unclear. CDR1 and CDR2 from the germline V gene are MNHEY and SVGAGI. Trimming stripped 4 bases from V and 5 bases from J, with 14 bases between. The CDR3 sequence is 14 residues long. The CDR3: CASSFKGDETEAFF. CDR3 DNA: TGTGCCAGCAGTTTTAAAGGCGATGAGACTGAAGCTTTCTTT.

This chain uses TRBV12-3 or TRBV12-4 with TRBJ1-5; the D gene is possibly TRBD1 (5 bases). V was clipped by 6 bases and J by 3 bases, with 15 bases between them. The CDR3 contains 15 residues. This CDR3 is CASSLSGTANQPQHF. Written as DNA, the CDR3 is TGTGCCAGCAGCCTTTCCGGGACGGCCAATCAGCCCCAGCATTTT.

This clonotype has a count of ten or more. The chain uses TRBV29-1 and TRBJ2-5; tentatively, D is TRBD1 or TRBD2 (5 bases each). V shed 8 bases and J shed 4 bases, with 14 bases lying between them. The CDR3 is 12 amino acids. The germline V gene encodes CDR1 SQVTM and CDR2 ANQGSEA. The CDR3 region is CSSLGVSETQYF. The DNA of the CDR3 is TGCAGCTCCTTGGGGGTGTCAGAGACCCAGTACTTC.

The sample holds many counts of this clonotype. The chain uses TRBV29-1 and TRBJ2-7; 12 nucleotides line up with TRBD1. Germline values: CDR1 SQVTM, CDR2 ANQGSEA. This CDR3 spans 14 amino acids. Germline trimming cut 7 bases from V and 3 bases from J; bases unmatched to any gene: 7. The CDR3 DNA is TGCAGCGCTGGGGACAGGGGGCAAAGCTACGAGCAGTACTTC. It encodes CSAGDRGQSYEQYF.

In this sample, this clonotype turned up many times. The J gene is TRBJ2-5, the V gene TRBV18, with no clear D. Trimming removed 4 bases from V and 2 bases from J, with 8 bases in between. CDR1 is KGHSH, CDR2 LQKENI, per germline. This CDR3 has 13 amino acids. CDR3 amino acids: CASSRQEQETQYF. The CDR3, as DNA: TGTGCCAGCTCACGGCAGGAACAAGAGACCCAGTACTTC.

This clonotype was counted many times. The V call is TRBV2, the J call TRBJ1-6; the D is unclear. CDR3 length: 17 amino acids. V dropped 1 base and J dropped 4 bases, with 14 bases sitting between them. Germline CDR1 SNHLY, CDR2 FYNNEI. CDR3 sequence (DNA): TGTGCCAGCAGTGAAGGAGTATTAGGGCAGTATAATTCACCCCTCCACTTT. Residues: CASSEGVLGQYNSPLHF.